Below, one TCR beta chain is given with its context. Its target is not known. Each TRB amplification used roughly 220-550 ng of genomic DNA from blood. The sample comes from a study of T and B cells in COVID-19 patients. TRB rearrangements were amplified by multiplex PCR with BIOMED2 TRB-A/B primers. In TCRdb, the multiplex PCR reads were re-called with MiXCR into one record per CDR3 protein. Of approximately 6,600 distinct CDR3 sequences detected, over 25% appear once; the ten largest clones hold 12%. This CDR3 is 14 amino acids long. The V gene end was trimmed by 4 bases and the J gene end by 3 bases; junction bases not matched to a gene: 2. Germline CDR1 reads SGHVT; CDR2 reads SQSDAQ. Points from the study as a whole: In COVID-19 patients, T cell receptor beta variable and joining gene use was reportedly strongly skewed.

The sequenced sample was blood. The TCR was taken from a human donor with active COVID-19. The chain employs TRBV7-4 and TRBJ2-1; 8 bases align to TRBD1. The DNA for the CDR3 is TGTGCCAGCAGCTCGGACAGGGTCTACAATGAGCAGTTCTTC. It codes for CASSSDRVYNEQFF.